This TCR beta chain appears in the sequencing data of a study of identical twins. It was template switching that added a universal primer site, and there were unique molecular identifiers on the cDNA. Each CDR3 protein is one row after TCRdb ran MiXCR on the 5' RACE reads. Here the sample spans hundreds of thousands of distinct CDR3 sequences, approximately 6.1% being singletons. Study outcomes and limitations: Recombination models fit unrelated individuals' TCR alpha sharing but underestimated twins'.

The CDR3 is 11 residues long. About this clonotype: Antigen: not known. Relative to the germline gene, one junction end is altered; a read error may explain this.

The sequence was obtained from a man aged 18 to 29 in good health. The material sequenced was naive T cells sorted from blood. The chain joins TRBV12-3 or TRBV12-4 to TRBJ2-2, with D hard to call. The CDR3 DNA follows: TGTGCCAGCAGTGGTACCGTGGAGCTGTTTTTT. This translates into CASSGTVELFF.